What follows are 16 T cell receptor beta chains derived from one specimen sequenced in a study of blood T cell repertoires in COVID-19. Libraries were prepared by immunoSEQ multiplex PCR; TCRdb keeps only in-frame clonotypes and omits some of them. Seen here are fewer than 25,000 clones, roughly 92% observed once, and the top ten hold less than 8.5%. Specimen: peripheral blood. These receptors came from a human donor in a cohort sampled during active COVID-19.

This clone occurred once. The chain carries TRBV14 and TRBJ1-6; D perhaps matches TRBD1 (5 bases). Germline CDR1 and CDR2: SGHDN and FVKESK. V dropped 1 base and J dropped 7 bases, with 17 bases sitting between them. There are 17 residues in the CDR3. Here the CDR3 DNA reads TGTGCCAGCAGCCAAGCTTTGACAGCCGTCGGGAATTCACCCCTCCACTTT. It encodes CASSQALTAVGNSPLHF.

The gene calls are TRBV5-4 and TRBJ2-5; 9 nucleotides agree with TRBD2. The CDR3 is 15 amino acids. Trimming at V came to 4 bases and at J to 1 base, leaving 5 bases not matched to a gene. Germline V gives CDR1 SGHNT, CDR2 YYREEE (reference sequence). The CDR3 reads CASSPAGLAQETQYF. DNA of the CDR3: TGTGCCAGCAGCCCCGCGGGACTAGCCCAAGAGACCCAGTACTTC.

This chain links TRBV7-2 with TRBJ2-1; TRBD2 might be the D (6 bases). CDR3 size: 16 residues. CDR1 SGHTA and CDR2 FQGNSA come from the germline V gene. V dropped 0 bases and J dropped 0 bases, with 9 bases sitting between them. The CDR3 spells CASSLAQGGSYNEQFF. The CDR3 nucleotides are TGTGCCAGCAGCTTAGCGCAGGGAGGCTCCTACAATGAGCAGTTCTTC.

The V and J genes are TRBV27 and TRBJ2-1; D may be TRBD2 (5 bases). The ends were cut back, 5 bases at V and 9 bases at J, with 20 bases in the middle. CDR1 and CDR2 from the germline V gene are MNHEY and SMNVEV (reference sequence). The CDR3 is 15 amino acids. CDR3 sequence (DNA): TGTGCCAGCAGTCCCGACATGGGGAAGCGGAGTGAGCAGTTCTTC. This translates into CASSPDMGKRSEQFF.

The rearrangement uses TRBV28 and TRBJ2-7; D is possibly TRBD2 (6 bases). The CDR3 loop spans 13 amino acids. V was shortened by 8 bases and J by 2 bases, with 13 bases between the two germline ends. Germline-derived CDR1 and CDR2 are MDHEN and SYDVKM. In DNA form, the CDR3 reads TGTGCCAGCGGAGGGCAGTACCCCTACGAGCAGTACTTC. Protein product: CASGGQYPYEQYF.

This clone was detected once. V gene TRBV5-1 combines with J gene TRBJ2-7, with a tentative D call TRBD1 (5 bases). V was cut by 0 bases and J by 2 bases, with 12 bases left in between. Per the germline V gene, CDR1 is SGHRS and CDR2 is YFSETQ. This CDR3 is 15 amino acids long. The DNA of the CDR3 is TGCGCCAGCAGCTTGGAAGGGATCAGGGCCTACGAGCAGTACTTC. Encoded protein: CASSLEGIRAYEQYF.

With regard to this clone: Additional DNA sequences in this sample encode the identical CDR3. The V call is TRBV5-1, the J call TRBJ2-1, with TRBD2 identical over 11 bases. Per the germline V gene, CDR1 is SGHRS and CDR2 is YFSETQ. V trimming: 2 bases; J trimming: 0 bases; junction bases outside the gene matches: 1. The CDR3 sequence is 16 residues long. The CDR3 here is CASSLTSGSSYNEQFF. CDR3 coding DNA: TGCGCCAGCAGCTTAACTAGCGGGAGCTCCTACAATGAGCAGTTCTTC.

V and J are TRBV27 and TRBJ2-3, with 8 bases matching TRBD1. The V gene end was trimmed by 1 base and the J gene end by 1 base; junction bases not matched to a gene: 1. Germline loops: CDR1 MNHEY, CDR2 SMNVEV (reference sequence). The CDR3 runs 15 residues. DNA of the CDR3: TGTGCCAGCAGTTTATGGGGACAGGGCACAGATACGCAGTATTTT. Its protein is CASSLWGQGTDTQYF.

This rearrangement joins TRBV11-3 to TRBJ2-3, with D possibly matching TRBD1 (5 bases). V lost 5 bases and J 1 base, leaving 7 bases between the germline ends. The length of the CDR3 is 13 residues. Germline CDR1 SGHNT, CDR2 YENEEA. In DNA form, the CDR3 reads TGTGCCAGCAGCAAACAGGGCACAGATACGCAGTATTTT. It specifies CASSKQGTDTQYF.

This rearrangement joins TRBV7-2 to TRBJ1-5; 8 nucleotides line up with TRBD1. The CDR3 is 14 residues long. The germline V gene encodes CDR1 SGHTA and CDR2 FQGNSA. Trimming took 5 bases from V and 4 from J; bases not matched to a gene: 4. As DNA, the CDR3 is TGTGCCAGCAGCACGGGACAGGTAAATCAGCCCCAGCATTTT. As protein: CASSTGQVNQPQHF.

The rearrangement links TRBV28 to TRBJ1-3; TRBD1 might be the D (6 bases). The V gene's germline CDR1 is MDHEN and CDR2 SYDVKM. The length of the CDR3 is 14 residues. V shed 6 bases and J shed 2 bases, with 11 bases lying between them. Here the CDR3 reads CASRGGGTGNTIYF. For the CDR3, the DNA is TGTGCCAGCAGGGGAGGGGGGACTGGAAACACCATATATTTT.

With regard to this clone: At one end, the junction sequence differs from germline, possibly due to a read error. CDR3 protein: CASTEQGANTEAFF. CDR3 in DNA: TGTGCCAGCACTGAACAGGGGGCGAACACTGAAGCTTTCTTT. The genes are TRBV6-1 and TRBJ1-1, with TRBD1 matching 9 bases. The CDR3 extends over 14 amino acids. CDR1 is MNHNS and CDR2 is SASEGT in the germline V gene.

The V gene is TRBV5-1, the J gene TRBJ2-5, with 7 bases aligning to TRBD1. CDR1 is SGHRS, CDR2 YFSETQ, per germline. Trimming removed 0 bases from V and 4 bases from J; junction bases left unmatched: 9. CDR3 length: 16 residues. The CDR3 region has the DNA TGCGCCAGCAGCTTGGTGGGGACAGATCGGGGAGAGACCCAGTACTTC. This codes for CASSLVGTDRGETQYF.

This chain joins TRBV16 and TRBJ2-7, with no clear D. CDR3 length equals 14 residues. Germline-derived CDR1 and CDR2 are KGHSY and FQNENV. Deletions cut 0 bases from V and 1 base from J, with 7 bases between. The CDR3 sequence is CASSQSSQSYEQYF. CDR3 sequence (DNA): TGTGCCAGCAGCCAATCCTCCCAGTCCTACGAGCAGTACTTC.

V usage is TRBV19 and J usage is TRBJ2-2; 9 nucleotides line up with TRBD1. Losses at the gene ends were 6 bases for V and 0 bases for J; bases not matched to a gene: 2. The V gene's germline CDR1 is LNHDA and CDR2 SQIVND (reference sequence). The CDR3 has 15 amino acids. CDR3 DNA sequence: TGTGCCAGTAGGCGGGACAGGGCGAACACCGGGGAGCTGTTTTTT. It yields the protein CASRRDRANTGELFF.

The chain is built from TRBV11-3 and TRBJ1-1; D might be TRBD1 (5 bases). This CDR3 region has 15 residues. The V gene lost 1 base and the J gene lost 4 bases, with 13 bases spanning the gap. The germline gives CDR1 SGHNT, CDR2 YENEEA. The CDR3 is CASSLAQGSSTEAFF. CDR3 in DNA: TGTGCCAGCAGCTTAGCTCAGGGATCGTCCACTGAAGCTTTCTTT.